This paragraph covers one T cell receptor (beta chain) sequence. As yet, its antigen is unknown. The CDR3 is 17 residues long. Germline CDR1 reads SGHTA; CDR2 reads FQGTGA. The germline V and J ends were trimmed by 2 bases and 0 bases, with 11 bases remaining between them. Patients having uncontrolled infection, another autoimmune disease, pregnancy or lactation were not included. TCR beta CDR3 regions were amplified from RNA. The HTBI primer set served for first-round RT-PCR of the TCR CDR3. A single record per CDR3 protein comes from TCRdb applying MiXCR to the multiplex PCR reads. The sample contains more than 600,000 distinct CDR3 sequences, about 16% of which appear only once. This entry belongs to a study of T cells in Graves' hyperthyroidism and ophthalmopathy. Whole-study results and caveats: The model identified upcoming ophthalmopathy a median approximately 6.4 months ahead of onset.

The sample comprised blood. V gene TRBV7-3 combines with J gene TRBJ2-6; D is unresolved. This TCR was recovered from a man aged 18 to 35 with Graves' hyperthyroidism. CDR3 DNA sequence: TGTGCCAGCAGCTTAGGAGCCAGCCTCTCTGGGGCCAACGTCCTGACTTTC. Its translation: CASSLGASLSGANVLTF.